One and the same sample provided the 2 T cell receptor beta chains below, sequenced in a study of OX40 agonist ivuxolimab in advanced cancers. Measured with immunoSEQ multiplex PCR; TCRdb has only the in-frame clones, and not every one. The sample carries about 51,000 clones, 60% to 80% recorded once. The sample in question was CD4+ or CD8+ T cells sorted from blood, obtained in a trial of the OX40 agonist ivuxolimab. Receptors were obtained from an adult with an advanced solid tumor such as melanoma, head and neck, liver or kidney cancer.

The rearrangement links TRBV11-2 to TRBJ1-1; tentatively, D is TRBD1 (5 bases). The V and J ends lost 9 bases and 0 bases respectively, with 11 bases between them. The CDR3 spans 13 residues. The germline V gene encodes CDR1 SGHAT and CDR2 FQNNGV. The CDR3 nucleotides read TGTGCCAGTTGCACAGGCTTGAACACTGAAGCTTTCTTT. Translating it yields CASCTGLNTEAFF.

This clone has a handful of counts. This chain links TRBV5-1 with TRBJ1-2; TRBD1 is a possible D gene (6 bases). Deletions cut 7 bases from V and 7 bases from J, with 35 bases between. Germline V gene sequence: CDR1 SGHRS, CDR2 YFSETQ. There are 19 residues in the CDR3. The CDR3 DNA follows: TGCGCCAGCGCTCGTAGCTTGGATCTGTCAGGCCGGGGGCCGGGTGGCTACACCTTC. It yields the protein CASARSLDLSGRGPGGYTF. The full variable domain, rest sourced from reference TRBV5-1 and TRBJ1-2, is KAGVTQTPRYLIKTRGQQVTLSCSPISGHRSVSWYQQTPGQGLQFLFEYFSETQRNKGNFPGRFSGRQFSNSRSEMNVSTLELGDSALYLCASARSLDLSGRGPGGYTFGSGTRLTVV.